Following are 5 T cell receptor beta chains from one sample sequenced in a study of T cell changes during pregnancy in multiple sclerosis. The data were produced by immunoSEQ multiplex PCR, yet TCRdb's version contains in-frame clones alone and is incomplete. The sample shows about 80,000 clones, about 91% of them seen only once. The specimen was peripheral blood, collected before pregnancy. The source of these receptors is a female donor with multiple sclerosis, enrolled in a pregnancy study.

In its sample, this clone was seen once. The gene calls are TRBV5-4 and TRBJ2-7; D not resolved. This CDR3 is 13 amino acids long. Germline lookup yields CDR1 SGHNT and CDR2 YYREEE (reference sequence). V lost 1 base and J lost 3, with 8 bases in between. The CDR3 bases are TGTGCCAGCAGCTTGCGGCTAGACTACGAGCAGTACTTC. The encoded protein is CASSLRLDYEQYF.

The gene calls are TRBV19 and TRBJ2-7; D is possibly TRBD2 (6 bases). There are 13 residues in the CDR3. The germline CDR1 and CDR2 sequences are LNHDA and SQIVND (reference sequence). Trimming removed 8 bases at V and 3 bases at J, with 14 bases between. The CDR3 is CASGGRGDYEQYF. DNA of the CDR3: TGTGCCAGTGGTGGGCGGGGAGACTACGAGCAGTACTTC.

The chain uses TRBV7-6 and TRBJ2-1; the match to TRBD2 covers 8 bases. J lost 7 bases, V lost 1 base, and 6 bases had no gene match. This CDR3 contains 15 residues. The germline gives CDR1 SGHVS, CDR2 FNYEAQ. CDR3 in amino acids: CASSLVAGISNEQFF. In DNA form, the CDR3 reads TGTGCCAGCAGCTTAGTAGCGGGAATATCGAATGAGCAGTTCTTC.

The table lists this clone with a few counts. The gene calls are TRBV27 and TRBJ2-1; 14 nucleotides line up with TRBD2. V dropped 3 bases and J dropped 2; count of bases not matched to a gene: 6. CDR1 and CDR2 from the germline V gene are MNHEY and SMNVEV (reference sequence). The length of the CDR3 is 18 residues. The CDR3 region is CASSFGLAGGLPYNEQFF. Here the CDR3 DNA reads TGTGCCAGCAGTTTCGGACTAGCGGGAGGACTGCCCTACAATGAGCAGTTCTTC.

The chain combines TRBV18 with TRBJ2-1, with 11 bases lining up with TRBD1. Per germline, CDR1 KGHSH and CDR2 LQKENI. The ends lost 3 bases at V and 3 bases at J; junction bases unmatched: 4. The length of the CDR3 is 16 residues. CDR3 sequence reads: CASSPSGTGGYNEQFF. The CDR3 nucleotides are TGTGCCAGCTCACCTTCCGGGACAGGGGGCTACAATGAGCAGTTCTTC.